This T cell receptor beta chain was captured in a study of vaccination and CD4 T cells after COVID-19 (dated by TCRdb to about 2022). Regarding the complete study: Convalescent patients had a positive SARS-CoV-2 result on nasal swab PCR, and of these patients, several had mild disease and one had severe disease. Participants got two doses of the Pfizer-BioNTech BNT162b2 vaccine (n=8) or two doses of the Moderna mRNA-1273 vaccine (n=2). Post-vaccine blood samples were taken a median of 72 days after the second vaccine dose, with a range of about 13 to 241 days. The cultures were stimulated with overlapping spike peptide pools from SARS-CoV-2 and from the common cold coronaviruses HCoV-NL63, HCoV-OC43 and HCoV-229E. Control cultures received a CEFX viral epitope pool as the positive control, an HIV-1 Nef peptide pool as the negative control, or no peptide. Post-COVID blood samples were collected from convalescent patients a median of approximately 100 days after diagnosis, with a range of about 30 to 161 days. The convalescent cohort included six males and four females, with two Hispanic individuals, seven Caucasians, two Asians and one multiracial person. In approximately eleven COVID-19 convalescent patients and a few infection-naive healthy vaccine recipients, the spike-specific CD4+ TCR repertoire before mRNA vaccination was compared with the repertoire after mRNA vaccination. On the study overall, not on this receptor specifically: Only a relatively small number of convalescent patients were included in the study, and early timepoints following natural infection were not analyzed. Among the post-vaccine SARS-CoV-2-reactive clones in convalescent patients, a median 86.3% showed up only after vaccination, which suggests vaccine-specific priming. Although the median number of SARS-CoV-2-reactive clonotypes went up from 20 to 25 after infection to about 38 after vaccination, the increase was not significant. Nearly all vaccine-specific clones in convalescent patients (304 of 307) were mono-reactive for SARS-CoV-2 spike rather than cross-reactive with common cold coronaviruses.

Explained via the paper, the treatment or condition label denotes: roughly 10-day PBMC culture with coronavirus spike peptide pools or control peptides (ViraFEST assay). The ViraFEST assay was used in the study, in which antigen-specific T cells were expanded with peptide pools and expanded clonotypes were subsequently identified by TCR sequencing. The positive SARS-CoV-2 PCR tests of the convalescent patients were dated from March to December 2020, before the Alpha, Beta and Delta variants emerged in the United States. Around 2 million PBMCs per well were cultured in IMDM with roughly 5% human AB serum and about 9.7 IU/ml IL-2, plus 10 ug/ml peptide pools. Half of the culture medium was replaced with fresh IL-2-containing medium on days 3 and 7. CD4+ T cells were isolated after roughly nine days of culture through negative selection using the EasySep CD4+ T cell isolation kit. PBMCs were separated from whole blood using Ficoll-Paque Plus gradient centrifugation and then either used fresh or cryopreserved at -140C. Triplicate wells were generally used for each culture condition.

Comment on this clonotype: Its antigen is not yet known. No clone much larger than this one lies a single base away; base qualities are absent.

Library preparation employed PCR. DNA from cultured CD4+ T cells underwent TCR sequencing with the Oncomine TCR Beta short-read assay at the Johns Hopkins FTIC core. The QIAamp micro DNA kit was used to extract genomic DNA from the cultured CD4+ T cells. Oncomine TCR Beta libraries from cultured CD4+ T cells were pooled using unique dual indexes and sequenced on an Illumina iSeq 100. As for how the authors treated the data: Non-productive sequences were removed, and CDR3s not starting with C, not ending with F or W, or shorter than 7 amino acids were discarded. Antigen-specific clonotypes were identified with the MANAFEST web application by comparing peptide-stimulated wells with reference and other culture wells. Positive clones required FDR below 0.05, an odds ratio above 5, and productive frequency above 0.1% in at least two of three replicate wells. A clonotype counted as cross-reactive if it showed significant expansion both in the SARS-CoV-2 spike wells and in at least one common cold coronavirus spike condition. Using R version 3.6.1, CDR3 homology was evaluated through Levenshtein distances (stringdist) along with unrooted phylogenetic trees (ape). The public reads were quality trimmed at Q25 with fastp and then assembled into clones with MiXCR by TCRdb, keeping productive beta chains. Each record represents a unique CDR3 protein, reported with the most common genes and DNA among its rows. TCRdb, not the original authors, processed these V and J calls. Counted in this sample were around 13,000 distinct CDR3 sequences; about 50% of them appeared once. 16% of the sample lies in the top ten.

This TCR came from a human donor who had recovered from COVID-19. Sequencing input: CD4+ T cells from blood, cultured in vitro.

The CDR3 sequence is CASKTSGSTDTQYF. The DNA sequence is given as TGTGCCAGCAAGACTAGCGGAAGCACAGATACGCAGTATTTT. This chain joins TRBV6-4 to TRBJ2-3; a stretch of 9 junction bases matches TRBD2. Inclusive of the bounding cysteine and phenylalanine, the CDR3 is 14 residues long. CDR3 DNA only is kept here, 42 bases in frame from base 1. Trimming removed 7 bases from V and 0 bases from J; the gene matches leave 2 bases unexplained. CDR1 and CDR2 are read off the germline V gene as MRHNA and SNTAGT.